This is a list of T cell receptor beta chains from one sample in a study of cytomegalovirus exposure and HLA in healthy donors. Using immunoSEQ multiplex PCR, the repertoire was profiled, and TCRdb retains in-frame clones only, with some absent. Of roughly 150,000 clones in the sample, around three quarters are singletons; the top ten hold more than 3%. The sequencing sample was made of PBMCs. The receptors were gathered from a male donor in good health and CMV-seronegative. Each CDR3 is given with its conserved first and last residue. The D gene is left open where the match is weak. For some rows the clone size is stated as once, few or many, or as a class when expanded; others skip it.

TRBJ1-2 | TRBV2 | NA | NA | TGTGCCAGCAGCCTAGGGAGGGAGTATGGCTACACCTTC | CASSLGREYGYTF
TRBJ2-7 | TRBV2 | TRBD1 | NA | TGTGCCAGCAGTGATAGGACAGGGGTAAACGAGCAGTACTTC | CASSDRTGVNEQYF
TRBJ2-7 | TRBV6-5 | TRBD2 | few | TGTGCCAGCAGTTTTACTAGCGGGGTGGCGTACGAGCAGTACTTC | CASSFTSGVAYEQYF
TRBJ1-2 | TRBV6-6 | NA | NA | TGTGCCAGCAGTTTCGACAGCTATGGCTACACCTTC | CASSFDSYGYTF
TRBJ1-6 | TRBV2 | NA | NA | TGTGCCAGCAGTGCGGACTCGGGAGGGAGTGAGTCACCCCTCCACTTT | CASSADSGGSESPLHF
TRBJ2-2 | TRBV5-4 | TRBD2 | NA | TGTGCCAGCAGCTTAAGGCTAGCGGCCGGGGGCGGGGAGCTGTTTTTT | CASSLRLAAGGGELFF
TRBJ2-2 | TRBV5-1 | TRBD1 | NA | TGCGCCAGCAGCCCCGAGGACAGGGTCACCGGGGAGCTGTTTTTT | CASSPEDRVTGELFF
TRBJ1-4 | TRBV27 | TRBD1 | NA | TGTGCCAGCAGTTCGCCGGGACAGGGGGGGGAAAAACTGTTTTTT | CASSSPGQGGEKLFF
TRBJ2-1 | TRBV5-6 | NA | NA | TGTGCCAGCGGTCAGGGCAGCTCCTACAATGAGCGGTTCTTC | CASGQGSSYNERFF
TRBJ2-7 | TRBV4-3 | TRBD1 | NA | TGCGCCAGCAGCTCACGACAGGGGAAATCCTACGAGCAGTACTTC | CASSSRQGKSYEQYF
TRBJ2-5 | TRBV5-1 | NA | once | TGCGCCAGCAGCTCCCTGCAGGGACAAGAGACCCAGTACTTC | CASSSLQGQETQYF
TRBJ1-1 | TRBV5-1 | NA | few | TGCGCCAGCAGCTTGTTCGGGGAGTCCACAGGGACCACTGAAGCTTTCTTT | CASSLFGESTGTTEAFF
TRBJ2-7 | TRBV27 | TRBD1 | few | TGTGCCAGCAGCCAGCGGACAGGGGGCTCCGAGCAGTACTTC | CASSQRTGGSEQYF
TRBJ2-1 | TRBV20-1 | NA | NA | TGCAGTGCTCAGGGGGGCAGGGAGCAGTTCTTC | CSAQGGREQFF
TRBJ1-5 | TRBV7-9 | NA | few | TGTGCCAGCAGCTTAGTGGGAAGGGGAAACAATCAGCCCCAGCATTTT | CASSLVGRGNNQPQHF
TRBJ1-4 | TRBV28 | TRBD1 | NA | TGTGCCAGCAGTTTCGGGGACAGGGCGTATGAAAAACTGTTTTTT | CASSFGDRAYEKLFF
TRBJ1-3 | TRBV18 | NA | NA | TGTGCCAGCTCGCGACAGGAATTGACCGAACTTATTTTTGGAAACACCATATATTTT | CASSRQELTELIFGNTIYF